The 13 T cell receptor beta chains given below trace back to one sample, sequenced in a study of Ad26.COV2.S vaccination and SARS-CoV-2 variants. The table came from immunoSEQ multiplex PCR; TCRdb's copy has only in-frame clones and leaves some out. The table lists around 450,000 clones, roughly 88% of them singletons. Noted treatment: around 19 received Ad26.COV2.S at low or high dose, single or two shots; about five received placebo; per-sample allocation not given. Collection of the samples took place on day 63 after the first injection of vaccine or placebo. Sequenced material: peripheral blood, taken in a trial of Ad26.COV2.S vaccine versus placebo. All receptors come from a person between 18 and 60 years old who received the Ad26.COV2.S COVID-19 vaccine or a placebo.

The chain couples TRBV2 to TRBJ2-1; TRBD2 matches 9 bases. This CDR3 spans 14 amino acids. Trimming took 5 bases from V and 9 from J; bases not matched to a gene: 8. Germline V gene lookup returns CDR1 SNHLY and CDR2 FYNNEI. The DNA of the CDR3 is TGTGCCAGCAGTTTGACTAGCGGTTCGGGTGAGCAGTTCTTC. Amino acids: CASSLTSGSGEQFF. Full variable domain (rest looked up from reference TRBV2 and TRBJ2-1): EPEVTQTPSHQVTQMGQEVILRCVPISNHLYFYWYRQILGQKVEFLVSFYNNEISEKSEIFDDQFSVERPDGSNFTLKIRSTKLEDSAMYFCASSLTSGSGEQFFGPGTRLTVL.

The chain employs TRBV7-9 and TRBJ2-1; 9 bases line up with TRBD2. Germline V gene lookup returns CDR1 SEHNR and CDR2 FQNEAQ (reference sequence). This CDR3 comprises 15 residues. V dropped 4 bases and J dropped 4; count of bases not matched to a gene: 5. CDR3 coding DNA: TGTGCCAGCAGCTCCCCTAGCGGGGTATACAATGAGCAGTTCTTC. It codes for CASSSPSGVYNEQFF.

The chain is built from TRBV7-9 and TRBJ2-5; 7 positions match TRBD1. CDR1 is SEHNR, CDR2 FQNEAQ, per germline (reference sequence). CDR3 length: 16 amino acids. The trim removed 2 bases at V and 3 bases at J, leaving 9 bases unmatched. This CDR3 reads CASSLPNPGTEETQYF. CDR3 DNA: TGTGCCAGCAGCTTACCTAATCCTGGGACAGAAGAGACCCAGTACTTC.

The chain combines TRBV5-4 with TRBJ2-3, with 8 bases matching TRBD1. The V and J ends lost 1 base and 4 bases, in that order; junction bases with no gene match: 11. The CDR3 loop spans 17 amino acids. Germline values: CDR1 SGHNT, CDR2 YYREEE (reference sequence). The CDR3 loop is CASSLRSGGGAADTQYF. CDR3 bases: TGTGCCAGCAGCTTGAGGTCAGGGGGCGGGGCAGCAGATACGCAGTATTTT. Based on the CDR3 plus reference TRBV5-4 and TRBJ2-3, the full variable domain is ETGVTQSPTHLIKTRGQQVTLRCSSQSGHNTVSWYQQALGQGPQFIFQYYREEENGRGNFPPRFSGLQFPNYSSELNVNALELDDSALYLCASSLRSGGGAADTQYFGPGTRLTVL.

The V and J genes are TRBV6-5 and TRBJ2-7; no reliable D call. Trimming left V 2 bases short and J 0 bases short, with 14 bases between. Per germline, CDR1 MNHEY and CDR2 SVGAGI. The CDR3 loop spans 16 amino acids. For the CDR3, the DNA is TGTGCCAGCAGTTACGCGGCAGGTCAAAGCTCCTACGAGCAGTACTTC. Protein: CASSYAAGQSSYEQYF.

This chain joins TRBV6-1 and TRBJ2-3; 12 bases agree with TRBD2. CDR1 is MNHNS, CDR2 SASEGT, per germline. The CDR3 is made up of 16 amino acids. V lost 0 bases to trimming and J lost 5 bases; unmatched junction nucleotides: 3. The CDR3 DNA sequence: TGTGCCAGCAGTGAAGCTCTAGCGGGGGGGCGAGATACGCAGTATTTT. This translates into CASSEALAGGRDTQYF.

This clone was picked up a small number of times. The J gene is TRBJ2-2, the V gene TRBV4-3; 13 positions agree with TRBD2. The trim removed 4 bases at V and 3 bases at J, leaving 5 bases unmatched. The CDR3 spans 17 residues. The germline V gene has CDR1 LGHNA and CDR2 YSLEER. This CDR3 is CASSPGLAGTYTGELFF. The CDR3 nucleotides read TGCGCCAGCAGCCCGGGACTAGCGGGGACATACACCGGGGAGCTGTTTTTT.

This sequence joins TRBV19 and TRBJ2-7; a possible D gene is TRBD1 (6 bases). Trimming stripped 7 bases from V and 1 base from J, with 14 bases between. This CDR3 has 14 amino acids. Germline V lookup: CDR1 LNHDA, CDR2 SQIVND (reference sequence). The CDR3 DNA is TGTGCCAGTACCAGGGGACCGACTTCCTACGAGCAGTACTTC. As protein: CASTRGPTSYEQYF.

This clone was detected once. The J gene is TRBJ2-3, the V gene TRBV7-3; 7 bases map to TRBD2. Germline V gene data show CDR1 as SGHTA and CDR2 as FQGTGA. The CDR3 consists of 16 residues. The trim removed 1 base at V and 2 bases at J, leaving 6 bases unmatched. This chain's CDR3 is CASSLKASGYTDTQYF. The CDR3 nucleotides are TGTGCCAGCAGCTTAAAGGCTAGCGGTTACACAGATACGCAGTATTTT.

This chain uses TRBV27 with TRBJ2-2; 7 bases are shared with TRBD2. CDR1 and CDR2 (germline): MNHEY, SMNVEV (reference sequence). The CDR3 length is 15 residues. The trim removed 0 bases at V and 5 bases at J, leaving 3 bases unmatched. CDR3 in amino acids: CASSLSRRGTGELFF. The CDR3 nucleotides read TGTGCCAGCAGTTTATCGAGGCGGGGGACCGGGGAGCTGTTTTTT.

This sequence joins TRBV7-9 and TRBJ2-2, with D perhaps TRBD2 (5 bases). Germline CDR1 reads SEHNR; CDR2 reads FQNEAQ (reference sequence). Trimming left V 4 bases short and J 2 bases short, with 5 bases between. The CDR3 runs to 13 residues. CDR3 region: CASSSSNTGELFF. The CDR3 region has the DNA TGTGCCAGCAGCTCTAGCAACACCGGGGAGCTGTTTTTT. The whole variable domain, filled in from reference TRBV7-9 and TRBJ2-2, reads DTGVSQNPRHKITKRGQNVTFRCDPISEHNRLYWYRQTLGQGPEFLTYFQNEAQLEKSRLLSDRFSAERPKGSFSTLEIQRTEQGDSAMYLCASSSSNTGELFFGEGSRLTVL.

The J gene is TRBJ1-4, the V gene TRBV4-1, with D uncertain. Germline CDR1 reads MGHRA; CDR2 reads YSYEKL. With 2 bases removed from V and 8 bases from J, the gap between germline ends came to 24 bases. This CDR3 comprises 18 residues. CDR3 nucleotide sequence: TGCGCCAGCAGCCAACTTGTCGCCGCACGACCGGGTAAAGAAAAACTGTTTTTT. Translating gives CASSQLVAARPGKEKLFF.

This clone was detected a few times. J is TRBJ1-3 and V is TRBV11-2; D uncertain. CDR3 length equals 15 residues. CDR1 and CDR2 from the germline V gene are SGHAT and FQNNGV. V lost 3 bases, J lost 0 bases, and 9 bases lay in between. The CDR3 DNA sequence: TGTGCCAGCAGCTTTGGACCGACCTCTGGAAACACCATATATTTT. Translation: CASSFGPTSGNTIYF.